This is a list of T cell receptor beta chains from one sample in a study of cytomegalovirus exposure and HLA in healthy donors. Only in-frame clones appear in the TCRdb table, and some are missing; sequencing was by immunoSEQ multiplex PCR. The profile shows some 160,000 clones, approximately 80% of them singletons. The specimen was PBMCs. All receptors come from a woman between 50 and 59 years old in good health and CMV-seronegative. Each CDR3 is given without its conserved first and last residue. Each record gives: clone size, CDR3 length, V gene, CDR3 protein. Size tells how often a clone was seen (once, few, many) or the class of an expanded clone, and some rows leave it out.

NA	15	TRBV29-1	SVGGLAGGQSTDTQY
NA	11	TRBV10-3	ATNRGDTDTQY
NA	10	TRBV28	ASTLSSGGAF
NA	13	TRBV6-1	ATTRGTEDNYGYT
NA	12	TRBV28	ASSFTGRGETQY
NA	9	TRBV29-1	SVEGRTEAF
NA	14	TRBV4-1	ASSQGLAGGTGELF
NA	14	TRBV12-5	ASGLGQGAFSDTQY
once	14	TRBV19	ASSIDRRTVNTEAF
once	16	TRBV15	ATSRNYILGQAQETQY
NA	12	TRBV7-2	ASSSGGAVGTQY
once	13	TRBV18	ASSPLPVPQNIQY
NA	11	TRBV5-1	ASSTDRSEKLF
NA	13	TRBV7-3	ASSLRLASTGELF
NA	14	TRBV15	ATSRVKTPPYNEQF
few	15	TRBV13	ASSQQRESSGANVLT
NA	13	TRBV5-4	ARVQRGGLWDTQY
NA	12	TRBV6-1	ASNPGTGTYEQY
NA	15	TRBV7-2	ASSGYEEERSSYEQY
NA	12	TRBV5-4	ASSLGGGLYEQY
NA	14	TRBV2	ASSDLGTGNTGELF
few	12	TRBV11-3	ASTKPLIDQPQH
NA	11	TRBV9	ASSVGGGSEAF
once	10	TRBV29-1	SVGGGYTEAF
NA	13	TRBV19	ASSVDRGPYNEQF
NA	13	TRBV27	ASSPPGRSHYEQY
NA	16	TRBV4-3	ASSQDSSASASTDTQY
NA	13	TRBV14	ASSPGTKSTDTQY
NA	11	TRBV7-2	ASSQGGNQPQH
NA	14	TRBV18	ASSPSTSGGALEQY
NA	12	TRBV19	ASSIEGSGVGYT
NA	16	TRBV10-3	ATGGQGGSVYSGNTIY
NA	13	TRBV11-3	ASSTIQRQGNIQY
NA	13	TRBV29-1	SVVRREGQPGEQF